Listed here are 26 T cell receptor beta chains from one sample, sequenced in a study of blood T cell repertoires in COVID-19. The repertoire was sequenced with immunoSEQ multiplex PCR; TCRdb's copy has only in-frame clones and lacks some. The sample lists more than 150,000 clones, over 80% occurring once. Sequenced material: peripheral blood. Receptors originate from a woman in her twenties or thirties with acute or convalescent COVID-19.

The chain recombines TRBV19 with TRBJ1-2; 7 bases are shared with TRBD1. The germline gives CDR1 LNHDA, CDR2 SQIVND (reference sequence). After removal of 8 bases from V and 0 bases from J, the junction contained 3 bases not matched to a gene. The CDR3 has 13 residues. CDR3 region: CASSTGPNYGYTF. The CDR3 nucleotides read TGTGCCAGTTCGACAGGGCCTAACTATGGCTACACCTTC.

The chain is built from TRBV19 and TRBJ1-5; TRBD1 might be the D (5 bases). This CDR3 is built from 13 residues. Trimming took 6 bases from V and 3 from J, leaving 9 bases between them. Germline lookup yields CDR1 LNHDA and CDR2 SQIVND (reference sequence). The CDR3 region is CASSVGLNQPQHF. In DNA, the CDR3 is TGTGCCAGTAGCGTGGGACTCAATCAGCCCCAGCATTTT.

The chain uses TRBV5-6 and TRBJ1-1; 7 nucleotides align to TRBD1. This CDR3 is built from 15 residues. Germline lookup yields CDR1 SGHDT and CDR2 YYEEEE. V was clipped by 0 bases and J by 1 base; unmatched bases: 3. For the CDR3, the DNA is TGTGCCAGCAGCTTGGGTCCAGGGGGGAACACTGAAGCTTTCTTT. It encodes CASSLGPGGNTEAFF.

The chain recombines TRBV30 with TRBJ2-5; 7 bases line up with TRBD2. This CDR3 has 16 amino acids. Germline values: CDR1 GTSNPN, CDR2 SVGIG (reference sequence). The J segment lost 4 bases and the V segment lost 0 bases, leaving 11 bases of the junction unmatched. CDR3 coding DNA: TGTGCCTGGAGTGTACGGGGATGGCGGGGGTTAGAGACCCAGTACTTC. Protein sequence: CAWSVRGWRGLETQYF.

This rearrangement joins TRBV3-1 (or the pseudogene TRBV3-2) to TRBJ2-1, with D perhaps TRBD2 (6 bases). V dropped 1 base and J dropped 5 bases, with 9 bases sitting between them. Germline lookup yields CDR1 LGHDT and CDR2 YNNKEL (reference sequence). This CDR3 spans 14 amino acids. CDR3 sequence: CASSQVRGNNEQFF. CDR3 nucleotide sequence: TGTGCCAGCAGCCAAGTGCGGGGAAACAATGAGCAGTTCTTC.

This clone was observed a single time. The chain joins TRBV6-5 to TRBJ1-6, with D hard to call. There are 13 residues in the CDR3. Trimming stripped 2 bases from V and 9 bases from J, with 8 bases between. In germline, CDR1 is MNHEY, CDR2 SVGAGI. CDR3 bases: TGTGCCAGCAGTTACATTATCGGTTCACCCCTCCACTTT. It yields the protein CASSYIIGSPLHF.

The chain employs TRBV19 and TRBJ2-2; D is possibly TRBD1 (6 bases). The CDR3 extends over 14 amino acids. V lost 10 bases to trimming and J lost 2 bases, with 14 bases between them. Looked up from germline, CDR1 is LNHDA and CDR2 is SQIVND (reference sequence). The CDR3 sequence: CATRDIGNTGELFF. DNA of the CDR3: TGTGCCACCAGGGACATAGGCAACACCGGGGAGCTGTTTTTT.

J is TRBJ2-5 and V is TRBV4-2, with 8 bases fitting TRBD2. Germline loops: CDR1 LGHNA, CDR2 YNFKEQ. The V gene end was trimmed by 4 bases and the J gene end by 0 bases; junction bases not matched to a gene: 10. CDR3 length: 17 residues. In DNA, the CDR3 is TGTGCCAGCAGCCGAGAAGTAACTAGCGGAAACCAAGAGACCCAGTACTTC. It translates to CASSREVTSGNQETQYF.

The chain recombines TRBV25-1 with TRBJ2-2; D is perhaps TRBD1 (6 bases). The CDR3 has 12 residues. Trimming pared 6 bases from V and 5 bases from J, leaving 7 bases between. Germline assignment: CDR1 MGHDK and CDR2 SYGVNS. The CDR3 nucleotides are TGTGCCAGCAGCAGGGGTACCGGGGAGCTGTTTTTT. This translates into CASSRGTGELFF. Supplemented by reference TRBV25-1 and TRBJ2-2, the full variable domain reads EADIYQTPRYLVIGTGKKITLECSQTMGHDKMYWYQQDPGMELHLIHYSYGVNSTEKGDLSSESTVSRIRTEHFPLTLESARPSHTSQYLCASSRGTGELFFGEGSRLTVL.

The rearrangement links TRBV30 to TRBJ1-2; D possibly corresponds to TRBD1 (5 bases). CDR1 is GTSNPN and CDR2 is SVGIG in the germline V gene (reference sequence). V gave up 6 bases and J gave up 8 bases, with 16 bases separating them. This CDR3 has 12 amino acids. CDR3 in amino acids: CACSRGGLGYTF. The CDR3 bases are TGTGCCTGTTCACGGGGGGGGTTGGGCTACACCTTC.

The J gene is TRBJ2-1, the V gene TRBV4-2; 8 positions agree with TRBD1. The CDR3 extends over 16 amino acids. J was trimmed by 3 bases and V by 3 bases; bases with no gene match: 7. Germline-derived CDR1 and CDR2 are LGHNA and YNFKEQ. CDR3 sequence reads: CASSHETGQGYNEQFF. CDR3 DNA: TGTGCCAGCAGCCATGAAACAGGACAGGGCTACAATGAGCAGTTCTTC.

The chain carries TRBV15 and TRBJ1-1; possible D gene TRBD1, 5 bases. Trimming stripped 2 bases from V and 9 bases from J, with 19 bases between. The germline V gene encodes CDR1 LNHNV and CDR2 YYDKDF (reference sequence). The CDR3 has 15 amino acids. CDR3 sequence reads: CATSRSDMEGSKAFF. CDR3 nucleotide sequence: TGTGCCACCAGCAGATCGGACATGGAGGGGAGTAAAGCTTTCTTT.

The chain is built from TRBV11-2 and TRBJ1-4, with D hard to call. The CDR3 totals 16 residues. V lost 1 base, J lost 11 bases, and 20 bases lay in between. CDR1 is SGHAT and CDR2 is FQNNGV in the germline V gene. CDR3 coding DNA: TGTGCCAGCAGCTTAGGAAGAGGGTGGGGTTTAGGGAAACTGTTTTTT. It is translated as CASSLGRGWGLGKLFF.

This sequence joins TRBV7-8 and TRBJ2-7, with no clear D. Germline CDR1 reads SGHVS; CDR2 reads FQNEAQ. V was cut by 5 bases and J by 5 bases, with 7 bases left in between. There are 11 residues in the CDR3. As DNA, the CDR3 is TGTGCCAGCAGCCCCCTAAACGAGCAGTACTTC. It translates to CASSPLNEQYF.

The chain recombines TRBV9 with TRBJ2-1; TRBD1 is a possible D gene (6 bases). Germline CDR1 and CDR2: SGDLS and YYNGEE. Trimming left V 4 bases short and J 6 bases short, with 20 bases between. CDR3 length: 16 residues. The CDR3 region has the DNA TGTGCCAGCAGCTCTGGGGGCGAGCTCGCGCTCAATGAGCAGTTCTTC. Translated, it gives CASSSGGELALNEQFF.

The gene calls are TRBV28 and TRBJ1-1, with D possibly TRBD1 on 6 matching bases. V lost 11 bases and J lost 6, with 22 bases in between. The CDR3 runs 14 residues. Germline V CDR1 and CDR2: MDHEN, SYDVKM. The CDR3 coding sequence is TGTGCCGGACAGACAGGCGGGTCCGGACCTGAAGCTTTCTTT. Its translation is CAGQTGGSGPEAFF.

The chain combines TRBV10-3 with TRBJ2-3, with D tentatively TRBD2 (6 bases). The CDR3 loop spans 13 amino acids. Germline-derived CDR1 and CDR2 are ENHRY and SYGVKD. Trimming took off 4 bases at V and 4 bases at J, with 9 bases between the two ends. The CDR3 region is CAISGGGSDTQYF. In nucleotides, the CDR3 is TGTGCCATCAGTGGAGGAGGGTCAGATACGCAGTATTTT.

V and J are TRBV9 and TRBJ2-3, with D maybe TRBD2 (5 bases). Trimming left V 3 bases short and J 1 base short, with 18 bases between. This CDR3 contains 17 residues. Germline loops: CDR1 SGDLS, CDR2 YYNGEE. The CDR3 loop is CASSAPGAALGTDTQYF. CDR3 nucleotide sequence: TGTGCCAGCAGCGCCCCAGGAGCGGCGCTAGGCACAGATACGCAGTATTTT.

V is TRBV7-2 and J is TRBJ2-2; maybe TRBD2 (7 bases). With 0 bases removed from V and 2 bases from J, the gap between germline ends came to 13 bases. Germline V lookup: CDR1 SGHTA, CDR2 FQGNSA. CDR3 length: 17 residues. The CDR3 nucleotides are TGTGCCAGCAGCTTAGCGCGGAGCGGGACAAACACCGGGGAGCTGTTTTTT. Protein: CASSLARSGTNTGELFF.

V is TRBV27 and J is TRBJ2-6; a possible D gene is TRBD2 (6 bases). The V and J ends lost 6 bases and 0 bases respectively, with 15 bases between them. There are 17 residues in the CDR3. CDR1 is MNHEY and CDR2 is SMNVEV in the germline V gene (reference sequence). CDR3 DNA sequence: TGTGCCAGCAGACGCGGGACGGCATACTCTGGGGCCAACGTCCTGACTTTC. Translated: CASRRGTAYSGANVLTF. Full variable domain (rest looked up from reference TRBV27 and TRBJ2-6): EAQVTQNPRYLITVTGKKLTVTCSQNMNHEYMSWYRQDPGLGLRQIYYSMNVEVTDKGDVPEGYKVSRKEKRNFPLILESPSPNQTSLYFCASRRGTAYSGANVLTFGAGSRLTVL.

The chain links TRBV27 to TRBJ1-2; 7 bases align to TRBD1. The CDR3 loop spans 14 amino acids. Germline CDR1 reads MNHEY; CDR2 reads SMNVEV (reference sequence). Trimming removed 4 bases from V and 8 bases from J; junction bases left unmatched: 10. CDR3 coding DNA: TGTGCCAGCAGTTCCGGCAGACAGGGAGAAGGCTACACCTTC. It specifies CASSSGRQGEGYTF.

The chain combines TRBV27 with TRBJ1-2; a possible D gene is TRBD1 (6 bases). Germline V gene sequence: CDR1 MNHEY, CDR2 SMNVEV (reference sequence). Between the trimmed V and J ends, which lost 6 bases and 6 bases, there was a span of 17 bases. This CDR3 contains 14 residues. The CDR3 DNA follows: TGTGCCAGCAGCCTAACAGGGTTCCTAGATGGCTACACCTTC. Protein: CASSLTGFLDGYTF.

J is TRBJ1-4 and V is TRBV19; D unresolved. Germline CDR1 LNHDA, CDR2 SQIVND (reference sequence). The V end lost 6 bases, the J end lost 4 bases, and 6 bases lay between the germline ends. This CDR3 comprises 12 residues. CDR3 amino acids: CASRRDNEKLFF. In DNA form, the CDR3 reads TGTGCCAGTAGAAGAGATAATGAAAAACTGTTTTTT.

As to this clone: The sample holds other DNA sequences that translate to the same CDR3. The chain joins TRBV11-3 to TRBJ1-1; D is possibly TRBD1 (5 bases). V gave up 1 base and J gave up 4 bases, with 7 bases separating them. This CDR3 is built from 13 residues. Germline V lookup: CDR1 SGHNT, CDR2 YENEEA. The CDR3 spells CASSLVQGTEAFF. Written as DNA, the CDR3 is TGTGCCAGCAGCTTAGTCCAGGGCACTGAAGCTTTCTTT.

This clone came up many times. The chain has TRBV6-5 and TRBJ2-1, with TRBD2 matching 7 bases. Germline values: CDR1 MNHEY, CDR2 SVGAGI. This CDR3 has 14 residues. The V segment lost 5 bases and the J segment 6 bases; nucleotides outside the gene matches: 7. CDR3 coding DNA: TGTGCCAGCAGTAAAAGCGGGACGGGCAATGAGCAGTTCTTC. This codes for CASSKSGTGNEQFF.

This clone came up once. The chain couples TRBV3-1 (or the pseudogene TRBV3-2) to TRBJ2-7; D is ambiguous. The germline gives CDR1 LGHDT, CDR2 YNNKEL (reference sequence). V lost 3 bases, J lost 2 bases, and 5 bases lay in between. CDR3 length: 12 amino acids. This chain's CDR3 is CASSHRAYEQYF. The CDR3 DNA reads TGTGCCAGCAGCCATAGAGCCTACGAGCAGTACTTC.